Listed below are T cell receptor beta chains from one sample, sequenced in a study of shared clonotypes between healthy human individuals. Some clones are missing from TCRdb's copy, which holds only in-frame ones; the method was immunoSEQ multiplex PCR. Here the sample spans more than 1.2 million clones, approximately 98.5% being singletons. The sample consisted of naive CD4+ T cells sorted from blood. The origin of the receptors is a man aged 25 to 40 in good health. Each CDR3 is given with its conserved first and last residue. D genes are given only for firm matches. Clone size is shown for a subset of rows, as once, few, many or a class of expanded clone.

v_gene: TRBV29-1; abundance: NA; j_gene: TRBJ2-5; d_gene: NA; CDR3aa: CSVDGQNQETQYF; CDR3nt: TGCAGCGTTGATGGACAGAACCAAGAGACCCAGTACTTC
v_gene: TRBV10-2; abundance: NA; j_gene: TRBJ2-7; d_gene: NA; CDR3aa: CASSESRGASYEQYF; CDR3nt: TGCGCCAGCAGTGAGTCGAGGGGGGCGTCCTACGAGCAGTACTTC
v_gene: TRBV28; abundance: NA; j_gene: TRBJ1-5; d_gene: NA; CDR3aa: CASSSYSNQPQHF; CDR3nt: TGTGCCAGCAGTTCTTATAGCAATCAGCCCCAGCATTTT
v_gene: TRBV18; abundance: NA; j_gene: TRBJ1-3; d_gene: NA; CDR3aa: CASSPGTDSGNTIYF; CDR3nt: TGTGCCAGCTCACCAGGGACGGACTCTGGAAACACCATATATTTT
v_gene: TRBV5-4; abundance: NA; j_gene: TRBJ2-7; d_gene: TRBD1; CDR3aa: CASSLGPDRDYEQYF; CDR3nt: TGTGCCAGCAGCTTGGGGCCGGACAGGGATTACGAGCAGTACTTC
v_gene: TRBV9; abundance: NA; j_gene: TRBJ2-7; d_gene: NA; CDR3aa: CASSVGRSSYEQYF; CDR3nt: TGTGCCAGCAGCGTAGGGAGATCCTCCTACGAGCAGTACTTC
v_gene: TRBV29-1; abundance: NA; j_gene: TRBJ1-1; d_gene: NA; CDR3aa: CSGSGLNTEAFF; CDR3nt: TGCAGCGGATCGGGCCTGAACACTGAAGCTTTCTTT
v_gene: TRBV6-6; abundance: NA; j_gene: TRBJ2-1; d_gene: NA; CDR3aa: CASSTGFHNEQFF; CDR3nt: TGTGCCAGCAGTACAGGGTTTCACAATGAGCAGTTCTTC
v_gene: TRBV19; abundance: NA; j_gene: TRBJ1-2; d_gene: NA; CDR3aa: CASMRQSTLGYGYTF; CDR3nt: TGTGCCAGTATGAGACAGAGTACTCTAGGCTATGGCTACACCTTC
v_gene: TRBV6-5; abundance: NA; j_gene: TRBJ2-6; d_gene: NA; CDR3aa: CASSGASGANVLTF; CDR3nt: TGTGCCAGCAGCGGGGCCTCTGGGGCCAACGTCCTGACTTTC
v_gene: TRBV6-1; abundance: once; j_gene: TRBJ2-7; d_gene: TRBD1; CDR3aa: CASSRDSRYEQYF; CDR3nt: TGTGCCAGCAGTAGGGACAGCAGATACGAGCAGTACTTC
v_gene: TRBV19; abundance: NA; j_gene: TRBJ2-3; d_gene: TRBD2; CDR3aa: CASSPLAGGTDTQYF; CDR3nt: TGTGCCTCATCGCCCCTAGCGGGAGGCACAGATACGCAGTATTTT
v_gene: TRBV5-6; abundance: NA; j_gene: TRBJ1-2; d_gene: TRBD1; CDR3aa: CASSPESTGGRGYTF; CDR3nt: TGTGCCAGCAGCCCAGAATCGACAGGGGGCCGTGGCTACACCTTC
v_gene: TRBV15; abundance: NA; j_gene: TRBJ2-1; d_gene: TRBD1; CDR3aa: CATSRGGQVGYNEQFF; CDR3nt: TGTGCCACCAGCAGAGGTGGACAGGTTGGTTACAATGAGCAGTTCTTC
v_gene: TRBV28; abundance: NA; j_gene: TRBJ2-7; d_gene: NA; CDR3aa: CASSSVGRSSYEQYF; CDR3nt: TGTGCCAGCAGTTCGGTGGGCAGGAGCTCCTACGAGCAGTACTTC
v_gene: TRBV28; abundance: NA; j_gene: TRBJ1-5; d_gene: TRBD1; CDR3aa: CASTRDSVGQPQHF; CDR3nt: TGTGCCAGCACCAGGGACAGCGTCGGTCAGCCCCAGCATTTT
v_gene: TRBV28; abundance: NA; j_gene: TRBJ2-7; d_gene: NA; CDR3aa: CASSPQTGNLYEQYF; CDR3nt: TGTGCCAGCAGCCCCCAGACAGGAAATCTCTACGAGCAGTACTTC
v_gene: TRBV19; abundance: once; j_gene: TRBJ2-6; d_gene: TRBD1; CDR3aa: CASSIEQGHPGANVLTF; CDR3nt: TGTGCCAGTAGTATAGAACAGGGGCACCCTGGGGCCAACGTCCTGACTTTC
v_gene: TRBV19; abundance: NA; j_gene: TRBJ1-1; d_gene: NA; CDR3aa: CASSIDGKGRRTEAFF; CDR3nt: TGTGCCAGTAGTATAGACGGAAAAGGTAGGCGCACTGAAGCTTTCTTT
v_gene: TRBV28; abundance: NA; j_gene: TRBJ1-1; d_gene: NA; CDR3aa: CASSPLGLDAFF; CDR3nt: TGTGCCAGCAGTCCCCTTGGGTTAGACGCTTTCTTT
v_gene: TRBV7-2; abundance: NA; j_gene: TRBJ2-7; d_gene: NA; CDR3aa: CASSTRSTGYLYEQYF; CDR3nt: TGTGCCAGCAGCACCAGATCCACAGGTTACCTCTACGAGCAGTACTTC
v_gene: TRBV7-8; abundance: once; j_gene: TRBJ2-1; d_gene: TRBD2; CDR3aa: CASSLEIRRREGYNEQFF; CDR3nt: TGTGCCAGCAGCTTAGAGATCCGGCGGCGGGAGGGTTACAATGAGCAGTTCTTC
v_gene: TRBV28; abundance: once; j_gene: TRBJ1-3; d_gene: NA; CDR3aa: CASSQGRRPGNTIYF; CDR3nt: TGTGCCAGCAGTCAGGGTCGGAGACCTGGAAACACCATATATTTT
v_gene: TRBV29-1; abundance: NA; j_gene: TRBJ2-2; d_gene: TRBD2; CDR3aa: CSATAGDPGLESSTGELFF; CDR3nt: TGCAGCGCAACCGCTGGGGATCCGGGACTAGAAAGTTCAACCGGGGAGCTGTTTTTT
v_gene: TRBV5-1; abundance: once; j_gene: TRBJ2-7; d_gene: TRBD1; CDR3aa: CASSNPTGGYEQYF; CDR3nt: TGCGCCAGCAGCAACCCTACAGGGGGGTACGAGCAGTACTTC
v_gene: TRBV5-6; abundance: NA; j_gene: TRBJ2-5; d_gene: TRBD1; CDR3aa: CASSLATGGGETQYF; CDR3nt: TGTGCCAGCAGCTTGGCGACAGGGGGCGGGGAGACCCAGTACTTC
v_gene: TRBV19; abundance: NA; j_gene: TRBJ2-3; d_gene: NA; CDR3aa: CASSIERGNTDTQYF; CDR3nt: TGTGCCAGTAGTATAGAACGGGGAAACACAGATACGCAGTATTTT
v_gene: TRBV2; abundance: NA; j_gene: TRBJ2-1; d_gene: NA; CDR3aa: CASRGAGPNIEQFF; CDR3nt: TGTGCCAGCAGAGGGGCGGGACCCAACATTGAGCAGTTCTTC
v_gene: TRBV7-9; abundance: NA; j_gene: TRBJ2-1; d_gene: NA; CDR3aa: CASTSMRQRINEQFF; CDR3nt: TGTGCCAGCACCTCCATGCGACAACGGATTAATGAGCAGTTCTTC
v_gene: TRBV7-2; abundance: NA; j_gene: TRBJ2-2; d_gene: NA; CDR3aa: CASSPDLTGELFF; CDR3nt: TGTGCCAGCAGCCCGGACCTAACCGGGGAGCTGTTTTTT
v_gene: TRBV12-2; abundance: NA; j_gene: TRBJ2-5; d_gene: NA; CDR3aa: CASRLVGQIYQETQYF; CDR3nt: TGTGCAAGTCGCTTAGTAGGGCAGATCTACCAAGAGACCCAGTACTTC
v_gene: TRBV9; abundance: NA; j_gene: TRBJ2-5; d_gene: NA; CDR3aa: CASSVNGYPRYQETQYF; CDR3nt: TGTGCCAGCAGCGTAAATGGCTACCCGAGATACCAAGAGACCCAGTACTTC
v_gene: TRBV5-1; abundance: NA; j_gene: TRBJ1-3; d_gene: NA; CDR3aa: CASSSGNPGGNTIYF; CDR3nt: TGCGCCAGCAGCTCGGGGAACCCCGGTGGAAACACCATATATTTT
v_gene: TRBV7-2; abundance: NA; j_gene: TRBJ1-1; d_gene: NA; CDR3aa: CASSSPRTHPLNTEAFF; CDR3nt: TGTGCCAGCAGCTCACCAAGGACTCATCCCCTGAACACTGAAGCTTTCTTT
v_gene: TRBV5-1; abundance: NA; j_gene: TRBJ2-1; d_gene: NA; CDR3aa: CASSSGLYNEQFF; CDR3nt: TGCGCCAGCAGCTCGGGACTCTACAATGAGCAGTTCTTC
v_gene: TRBV5-1; abundance: NA; j_gene: TRBJ2-5; d_gene: TRBD2; CDR3aa: CASSPVLAGQETQYF; CDR3nt: TGCGCCAGCAGCCCAGTTTTAGCGGGACAAGAGACCCAGTACTTC
v_gene: TRBV19; abundance: NA; j_gene: TRBJ2-2; d_gene: NA; CDR3aa: CASSFLGQGGSGELFF; CDR3nt: TGTGCCAGTAGTTTTTTGGGGCAGGGGGGCTCCGGGGAGCTGTTTTTT
v_gene: TRBV5-1; abundance: NA; j_gene: TRBJ2-3; d_gene: TRBD2; CDR3aa: CASSLVGTSGQQSTQYF; CDR3nt: TGCGCCAGCAGCTTGGTGGGGACTAGCGGACAACAGAGCACGCAGTATTTT
v_gene: TRBV28; abundance: once; j_gene: TRBJ1-2; d_gene: TRBD1; CDR3aa: CASSLPIMTGAGYTF; CDR3nt: TGTGCCAGCAGTTTACCAATCATGACAGGGGCTGGCTACACCTTC
v_gene: TRBV7-8; abundance: NA; j_gene: TRBJ2-2; d_gene: NA; CDR3aa: CASSQSSPFTGELFF; CDR3nt: TGTGCCAGCAGCCAAAGTTCTCCCTTTACCGGGGAGCTGTTTTTT
v_gene: TRBV6-6; abundance: NA; j_gene: TRBJ2-5; d_gene: NA; CDR3aa: CASTFPGGETQYF; CDR3nt: TGTGCCAGCACTTTTCCAGGGGGGGAGACCCAGTACTTC
v_gene: TRBV6-6; abundance: NA; j_gene: TRBJ2-7; d_gene: TRBD2; CDR3aa: CASSYLAGVIPEQYF; CDR3nt: TGTGCCAGCAGTTACCTAGCGGGAGTAATCCCGGAGCAGTACTTC
v_gene: TRBV30; abundance: NA; j_gene: TRBJ2-2; d_gene: TRBD1; CDR3aa: CAWTRGPGELFF; CDR3nt: TGTGCCTGGACTAGGGGGCCCGGGGAGCTGTTTTTT
v_gene: TRBV4-1; abundance: NA; j_gene: TRBJ2-5; d_gene: NA; CDR3aa: CASSQVGLSPETQYF; CDR3nt: TGCGCCAGCAGCCAAGTGGGGTTAAGCCCAGAGACCCAGTACTTC
v_gene: TRBV18; abundance: NA; j_gene: TRBJ2-1; d_gene: TRBD1; CDR3aa: CASSLTGYYNEQFF; CDR3nt: TGTGCCAGCTCCCTGACAGGGTATTACAATGAGCAGTTCTTC